The present T cell receptor beta chain was sequenced within a study of response to subunit inactivated influenza vaccine. Findings and limits, study-wide: Authors suggested that a seasonal influenza vaccination recruits few new T cells each time.

This clonotype was observed a handful of times. Its target is unknown. Each CDR3 protein gets one entry after TCRdb re-called the RT-PCR reads with MiXCR. Of roughly 700,000 distinct CDR3 sequences listed, more than 11% are singletons. The CDR3 extends over 14 amino acids. The germline V gene encodes CDR1 SGHRS and CDR2 YFSETQ. V was cut by 2 bases and J by 0 bases, with 8 bases left in between. Sequences were derived from PBMCs from blood, sampled 14 to 15 days before vaccination. The chain is built from TRBV5-1 and TRBJ1-1; no clear D. This TCR came from a man in his forties or fifties who received an inactivated influenza vaccine. CDR3 sequence (DNA): TGCGCCAGCAGCTTCCAACAGATGAACACTGAAGCTTTCTTT. It encodes CASSFQQMNTEAFF. Looking up the rest from reference TRBV5-1 and TRBJ1-1 gives the full variable domain: KAGVTQTPRYLIKTRGQQVTLSCSPISGHRSVSWYQQTPGQGLQFLFEYFSETQRNKGNFPGRFSGRQFSNSRSEMNVSTLELGDSALYLCASSFQQMNTEAFFGQGTRLTVV.